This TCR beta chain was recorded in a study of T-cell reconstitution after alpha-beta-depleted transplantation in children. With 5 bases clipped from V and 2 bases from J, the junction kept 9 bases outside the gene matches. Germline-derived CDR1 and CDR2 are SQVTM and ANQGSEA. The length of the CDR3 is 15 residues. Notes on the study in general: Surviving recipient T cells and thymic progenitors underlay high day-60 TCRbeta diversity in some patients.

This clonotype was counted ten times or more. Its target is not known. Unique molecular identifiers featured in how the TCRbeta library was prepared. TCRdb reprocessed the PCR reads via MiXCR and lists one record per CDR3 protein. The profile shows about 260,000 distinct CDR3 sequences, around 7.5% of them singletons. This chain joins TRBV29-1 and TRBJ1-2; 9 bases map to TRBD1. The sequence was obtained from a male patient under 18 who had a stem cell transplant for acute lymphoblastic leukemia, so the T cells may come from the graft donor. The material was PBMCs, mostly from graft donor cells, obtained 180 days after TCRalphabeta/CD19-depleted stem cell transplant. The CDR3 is CSVINSGTGNYGYTF. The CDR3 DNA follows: TGCAGCGTTATTAATTCCGGGACAGGGAACTATGGCTACACCTTC.